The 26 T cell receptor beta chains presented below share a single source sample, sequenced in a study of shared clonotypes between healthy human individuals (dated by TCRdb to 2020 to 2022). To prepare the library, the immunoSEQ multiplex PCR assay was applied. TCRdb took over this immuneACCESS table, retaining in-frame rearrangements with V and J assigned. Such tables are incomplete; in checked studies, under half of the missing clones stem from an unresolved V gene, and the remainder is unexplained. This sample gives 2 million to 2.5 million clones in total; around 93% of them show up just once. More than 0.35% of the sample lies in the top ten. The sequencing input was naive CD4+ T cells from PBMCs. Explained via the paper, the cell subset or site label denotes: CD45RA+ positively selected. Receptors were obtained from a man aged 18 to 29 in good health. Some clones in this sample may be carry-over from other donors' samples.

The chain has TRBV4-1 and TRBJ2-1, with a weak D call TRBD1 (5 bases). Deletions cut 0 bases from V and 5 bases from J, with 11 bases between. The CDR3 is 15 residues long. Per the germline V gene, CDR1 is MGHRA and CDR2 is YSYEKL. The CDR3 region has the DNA TGCGCCAGCAGCCAAGATGGACGACAGCACAATGAGCAGTTCTTC. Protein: CASSQDGRQHNEQFF.

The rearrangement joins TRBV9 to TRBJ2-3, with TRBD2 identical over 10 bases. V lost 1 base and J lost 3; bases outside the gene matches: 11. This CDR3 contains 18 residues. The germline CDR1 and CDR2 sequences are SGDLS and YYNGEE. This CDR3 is CASSVSPLAGDGTDTQYF. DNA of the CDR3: TGTGCCAGCAGCGTATCTCCGCTAGCGGGAGATGGGACAGATACGCAGTATTTT. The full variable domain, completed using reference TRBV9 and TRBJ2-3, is DSGVTQTPKHLITATGQRVTLRCSPRSGDLSVYWYQQSLDQGLQFLIQYYNGEERAKGNILERFSAQQFPDLHSELNLSSLELGDSALYFCASSVSPLAGDGTDTQYFGPGTRLTVL.

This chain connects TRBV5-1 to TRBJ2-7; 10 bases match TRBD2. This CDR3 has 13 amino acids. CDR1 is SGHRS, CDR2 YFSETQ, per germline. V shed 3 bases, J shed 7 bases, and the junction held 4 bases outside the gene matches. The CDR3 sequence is CASSSGLAEEQYF. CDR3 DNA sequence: TGCGCCAGCAGCTCTGGACTAGCGGAGGAGCAGTACTTC.

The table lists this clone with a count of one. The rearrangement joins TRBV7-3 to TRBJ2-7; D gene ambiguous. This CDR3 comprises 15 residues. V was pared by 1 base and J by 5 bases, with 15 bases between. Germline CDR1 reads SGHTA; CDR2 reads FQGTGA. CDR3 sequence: CASSLSPTPVNEQYF. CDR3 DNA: TGTGCCAGCAGCTTAAGTCCAACGCCCGTAAACGAGCAGTACTTC.

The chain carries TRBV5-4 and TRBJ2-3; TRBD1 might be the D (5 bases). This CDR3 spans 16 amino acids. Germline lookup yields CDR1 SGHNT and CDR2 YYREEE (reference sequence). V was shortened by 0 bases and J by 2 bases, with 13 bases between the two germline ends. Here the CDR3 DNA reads TGTGCCAGCAGCTTGGGAGGACAAGGGCACACAGATACGCAGTATTTT. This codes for CASSLGGQGHTDTQYF.

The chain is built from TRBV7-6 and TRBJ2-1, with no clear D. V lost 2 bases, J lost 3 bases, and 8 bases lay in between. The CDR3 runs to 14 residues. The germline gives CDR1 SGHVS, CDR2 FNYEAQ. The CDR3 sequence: CASSLRHGYNEQFF. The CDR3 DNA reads TGTGCCAGCAGCTTACGGCACGGCTACAATGAGCAGTTCTTC.

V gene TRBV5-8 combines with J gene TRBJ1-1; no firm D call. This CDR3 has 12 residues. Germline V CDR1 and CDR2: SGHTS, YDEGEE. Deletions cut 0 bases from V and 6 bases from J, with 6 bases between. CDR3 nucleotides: TGTGCCAGCAGCTTGGGGCCGGCTGAAGCTTTCTTT. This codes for CASSLGPAEAFF.

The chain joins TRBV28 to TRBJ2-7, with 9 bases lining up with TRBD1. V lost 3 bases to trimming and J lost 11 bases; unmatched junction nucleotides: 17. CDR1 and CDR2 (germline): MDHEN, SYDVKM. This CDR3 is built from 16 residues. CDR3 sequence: CASSLVQTGGATREYF. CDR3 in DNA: TGTGCCAGCAGTTTGGTGCAGACAGGGGGAGCTACAAGGGAGTACTTC.

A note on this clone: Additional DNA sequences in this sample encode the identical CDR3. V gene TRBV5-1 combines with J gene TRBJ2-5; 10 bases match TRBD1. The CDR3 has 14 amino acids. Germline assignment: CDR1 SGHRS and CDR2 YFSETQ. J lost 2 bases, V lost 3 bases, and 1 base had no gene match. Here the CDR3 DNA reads TGCGCCAGCAGCTGGGGACAGGGGCAAGAGACCCAGTACTTC. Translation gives CASSWGQGQETQYF.

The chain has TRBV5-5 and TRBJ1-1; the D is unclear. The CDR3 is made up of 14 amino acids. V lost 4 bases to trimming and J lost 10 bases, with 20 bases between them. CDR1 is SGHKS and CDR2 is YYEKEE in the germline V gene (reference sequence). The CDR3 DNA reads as TGTGCCAGCAGCAAACTACAGCCTTCGGCCGGAGCTTTCTTT. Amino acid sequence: CASSKLQPSAGAFF.

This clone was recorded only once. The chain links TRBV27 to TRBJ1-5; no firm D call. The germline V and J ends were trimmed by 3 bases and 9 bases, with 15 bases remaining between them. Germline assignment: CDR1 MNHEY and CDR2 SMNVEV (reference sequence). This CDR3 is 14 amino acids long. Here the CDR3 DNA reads TGTGCCAGCAGTTTCGCCAGTCTTTTGGGGCCCCAGCATTTT. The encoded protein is CASSFASLLGPQHF.

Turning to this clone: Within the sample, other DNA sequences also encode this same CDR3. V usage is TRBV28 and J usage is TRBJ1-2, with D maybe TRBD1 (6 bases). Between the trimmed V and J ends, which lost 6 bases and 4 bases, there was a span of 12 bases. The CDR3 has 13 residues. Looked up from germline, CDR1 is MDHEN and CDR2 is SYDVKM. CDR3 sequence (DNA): TGTGCCAGCAGGACTACAGGGTCCTATGGCTACACCTTC. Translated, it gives CASRTTGSYGYTF.

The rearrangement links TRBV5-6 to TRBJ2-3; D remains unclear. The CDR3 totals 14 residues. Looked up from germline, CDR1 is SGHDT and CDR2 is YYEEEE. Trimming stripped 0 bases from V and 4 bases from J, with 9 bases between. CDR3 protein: CASSLDRLSDTQYF. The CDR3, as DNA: TGTGCCAGCAGCTTGGATAGACTGTCAGATACGCAGTATTTT.

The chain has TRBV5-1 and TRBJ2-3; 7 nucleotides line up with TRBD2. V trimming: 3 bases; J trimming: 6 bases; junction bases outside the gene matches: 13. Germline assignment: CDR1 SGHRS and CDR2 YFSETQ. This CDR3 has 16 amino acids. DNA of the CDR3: TGCGCCAGCAGCTCCGGGGTAGCGGGCTCCAGGGATACGCAGTATTTT. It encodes CASSSGVAGSRDTQYF.

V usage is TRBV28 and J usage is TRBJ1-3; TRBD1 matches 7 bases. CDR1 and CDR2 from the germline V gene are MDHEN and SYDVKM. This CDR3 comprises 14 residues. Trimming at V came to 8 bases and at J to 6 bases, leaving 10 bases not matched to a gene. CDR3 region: CASGQGDRLNTIYF. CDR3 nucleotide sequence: TGTGCCAGCGGGCAAGGGGACAGATTAAACACCATATATTTT.

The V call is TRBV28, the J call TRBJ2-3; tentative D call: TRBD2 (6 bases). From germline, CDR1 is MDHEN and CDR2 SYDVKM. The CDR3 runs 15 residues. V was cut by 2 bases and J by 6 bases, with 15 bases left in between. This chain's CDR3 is CASSLNAGRPDTQYF. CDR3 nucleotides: TGTGCCAGCAGTTTAAACGCGGGAAGGCCCGATACGCAGTATTTT. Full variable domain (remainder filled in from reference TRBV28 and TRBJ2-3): DVKVTQSSRYLVKRTGEKVFLECVQDMDHENMFWYRQDPGLGLRLIYFSYDVKMKEKGDIPEGYSVSREKKERFSLILESASTNQTSMYLCASSLNAGRPDTQYFGPGTRLTVL.

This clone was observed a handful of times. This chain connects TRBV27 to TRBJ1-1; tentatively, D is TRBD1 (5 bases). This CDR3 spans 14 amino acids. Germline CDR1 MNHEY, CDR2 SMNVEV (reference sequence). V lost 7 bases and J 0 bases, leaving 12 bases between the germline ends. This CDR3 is CASKYRNLNTEAFF. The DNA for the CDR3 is TGTGCCAGCAAATACAGGAACTTGAACACTGAAGCTTTCTTT.

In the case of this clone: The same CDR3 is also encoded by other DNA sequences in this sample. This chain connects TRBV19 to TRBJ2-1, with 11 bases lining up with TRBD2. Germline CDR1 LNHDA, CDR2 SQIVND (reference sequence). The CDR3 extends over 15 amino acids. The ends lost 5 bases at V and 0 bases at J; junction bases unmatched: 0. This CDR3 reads CASSLAGGSYNEQFF. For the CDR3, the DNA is TGTGCCAGTAGTCTAGCGGGAGGCTCCTACAATGAGCAGTTCTTC.

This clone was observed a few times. CDR3 amino acids: CSVVPMIGNTEAFF. In DNA form, the CDR3 reads TGCAGCGTCGTTCCTATGATAGGGAACACTGAAGCTTTCTTT. V is TRBV29-1 and J is TRBJ1-1, with no clear D. Germline CDR1 SQVTM, CDR2 ANQGSEA. Trimming shortened V by 6 bases and J by 1 base, and 15 bases separated the two germline ends. The CDR3 has 14 residues.

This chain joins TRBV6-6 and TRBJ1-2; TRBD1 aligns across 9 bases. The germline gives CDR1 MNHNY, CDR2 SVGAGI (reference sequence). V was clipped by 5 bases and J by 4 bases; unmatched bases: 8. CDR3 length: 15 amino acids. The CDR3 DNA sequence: TGTGCCAGCAGTCCCAGGGGACAGGGTTTCTATGGCTACACCTTC. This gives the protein CASSPRGQGFYGYTF.

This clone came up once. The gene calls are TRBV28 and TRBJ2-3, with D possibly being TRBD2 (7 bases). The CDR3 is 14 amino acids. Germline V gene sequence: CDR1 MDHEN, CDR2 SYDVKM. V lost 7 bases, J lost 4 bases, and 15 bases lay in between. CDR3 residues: CASTFGGRADTQYF. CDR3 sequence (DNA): TGTGCCAGCACCTTCGGGGGGCGAGCAGATACGCAGTATTTT.

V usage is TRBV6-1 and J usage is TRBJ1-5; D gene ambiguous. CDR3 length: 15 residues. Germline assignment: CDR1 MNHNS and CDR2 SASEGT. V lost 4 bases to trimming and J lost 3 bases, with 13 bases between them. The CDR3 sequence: CASSVGGPPNQPQHF. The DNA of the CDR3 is TGTGCCAGCAGTGTAGGCGGGCCGCCCAATCAGCCCCAGCATTTT.

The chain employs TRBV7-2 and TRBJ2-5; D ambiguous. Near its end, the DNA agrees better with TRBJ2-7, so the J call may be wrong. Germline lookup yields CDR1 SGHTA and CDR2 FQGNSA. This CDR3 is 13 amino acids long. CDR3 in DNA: TGTGCCAGCAGCTGGACGGGTTCCTACGAGCAGTACTTC. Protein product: CASSWTGSYEQYF.

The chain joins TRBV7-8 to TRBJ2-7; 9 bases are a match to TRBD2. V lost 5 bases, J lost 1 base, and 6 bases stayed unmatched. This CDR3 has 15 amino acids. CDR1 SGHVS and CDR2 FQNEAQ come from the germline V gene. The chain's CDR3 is CASSVSGSLSYEQYF. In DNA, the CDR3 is TGTGCCAGCAGCGTTAGCGGGAGCTTATCCTACGAGCAGTACTTC. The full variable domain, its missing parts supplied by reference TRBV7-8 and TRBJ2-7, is GAGVSQSPRYKVAKRGQDVALRCDPISGHVSLFWYQQALGQGPEFLTYFQNEAQLDKSGLPSDRFFAERPEGSVSTLKIQRTQQEDSAVYLCASSVSGSLSYEQYFGPGTRLTVT.

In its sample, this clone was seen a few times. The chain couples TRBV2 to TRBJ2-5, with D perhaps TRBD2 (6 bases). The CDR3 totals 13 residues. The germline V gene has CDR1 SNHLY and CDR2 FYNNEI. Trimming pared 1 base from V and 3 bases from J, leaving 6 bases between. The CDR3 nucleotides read TGTGCCAGCAGTGAAGTAGCGGAAGAGACCCAGTACTTC. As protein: CASSEVAEETQYF.

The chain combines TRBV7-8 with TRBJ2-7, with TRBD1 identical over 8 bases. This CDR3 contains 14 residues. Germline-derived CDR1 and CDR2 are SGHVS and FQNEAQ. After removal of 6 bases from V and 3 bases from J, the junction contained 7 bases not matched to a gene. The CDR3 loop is CASSPGTGLYEQYF. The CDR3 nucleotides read TGTGCCAGCAGTCCCGGGACAGGTCTCTACGAGCAGTACTTC.